Shown below are 6 T cell receptor beta chains from a single sample sequenced in a study of STAT5B mutations in CD4+ large granular lymphocyte leukemia. This table comes from immunoSEQ multiplex PCR, and its TCRdb copy is limited to in-frame clones, with some not included. The sample contains 25,000 to 35,000 clones, approximately 80% of which appear only once. The specimen sequenced was CD4+ T cells from blood buffy coats. These receptors all come from a human donor in good health.

The DNA for the CDR3 is TGCGCCAGCACTCGGGACAGGGGGAAATCCTACGAGCAGTACGTC. It specifies CASTRDRGKSYEQYV. This chain uses TRBV10-1 with TRBJ2-7; 11 positions agree with TRBD1. This CDR3 region has 15 residues. The V segment lost 7 bases and the J segment 1 base; nucleotides outside the gene matches: 6. Germline V CDR1 and CDR2: WNHNN, SYGVQD (reference sequence).

V gene TRBV7-9 combines with J gene TRBJ2-5; D is possibly TRBD2 (6 bases). CDR1 and CDR2 from the germline V gene are SEHNR and FQNEAQ (reference sequence). This CDR3 comprises 15 residues. Trimming took off 1 base at V and 8 bases at J, with 17 bases between the two ends. The CDR3 DNA reads TGTGCCAGCAGCTTAGTGTTTGGCGGGGCTCCTACCCAGTACTTC. Residues: CASSLVFGGAPTQYF.

This chain joins TRBV5-5 and TRBJ2-5; D uncertain. Germline loops: CDR1 SGHKS, CDR2 YYEKEE (reference sequence). There are 13 residues in the CDR3. V lost 2 bases and J lost 1, with 6 bases in between. Here the CDR3 DNA reads TGTGCCAGCAGCTTACCAAGCCAAGAGACCCAGTACTTC. This codes for CASSLPSQETQYF.

This chain uses TRBV10-2 with TRBJ1-4, with D perhaps TRBD1 (5 bases). The V gene lost 5 bases and the J gene lost 0 bases, with 10 bases spanning the gap. The CDR3 spans 15 residues. CDR1 and CDR2 from the germline V gene are WSHSY and SAAADI. CDR3 in amino acids: CASSFSRATNEKLFF. The CDR3 coding sequence is TGCGCCAGCAGTTTCTCCAGGGCAACTAATGAAAAACTGTTTTTT.

This chain uses TRBV5-6 with TRBJ1-1, with D uncertain. V lost 4 bases to trimming and J lost 4 bases, with 11 bases between them. This CDR3 is 13 amino acids long. Germline V CDR1 and CDR2: SGHDT, YYEEEE. The CDR3 here is CASSPRLGTEAFF. CDR3 coding DNA: TGTGCCAGCAGCCCCCGTCTGGGCACTGAAGCTTTCTTT.

This chain joins TRBV4-1 and TRBJ1-5; D might be TRBD1 (5 bases). The CDR3 spans 16 residues. Germline-derived CDR1 and CDR2 are MGHRA and YSYEKL. Trimming left V 3 bases short and J 6 bases short, with 18 bases between. CDR3 region: CASSHFESGTVQPQHF. Written as DNA, the CDR3 is TGCGCCAGCAGCCACTTTGAATCGGGGACGGTTCAGCCCCAGCATTTT.